A single sample is the source of the 14 T cell receptor beta chains below, sequenced in a study of neoadjuvant anti-PD-1 for oral cavity cancer. Method: immunoSEQ multiplex PCR; TCRdb's copy keeps in-frame clones and lacks some. Among 60,000 to 75,000 clones listed, roughly 80% were seen once. Sequencing was performed on PBMCs, taken before nivolumab (anti-PD-1) treatment. The receptor source for this set is a person aged 40 to 85 with oral cavity squamous cell carcinoma.

The rearrangement links TRBV11-2 to TRBJ2-2, with 8 bases aligning to TRBD2. Unmatched junction bases numbered 17, after V lost 7 bases and J lost 4 bases. The CDR3 covers 18 residues. CDR1 and CDR2 (germline): SGHAT, FQNNGV. CDR3 in amino acids: CASTPSFLAGGSTGELFF. CDR3 DNA sequence: TGTGCCAGCACCCCGAGTTTCCTTGCGGGGGGTTCCACCGGGGAGCTGTTTTTT. Full variable domain (remainder filled in from reference TRBV11-2 and TRBJ2-2): EAGVAQSPRYKIIEKRQSVAFWCNPISGHATLYWYQQILGQGPKLLIQFQNNGVVDDSQLPKDRFSAERLKGVDSTLKIQPAKLEDSAVYLCASTPSFLAGGSTGELFFGEGSRLTVL.

The V gene is TRBV28, the J gene TRBJ1-4; perhaps TRBD1 as D (5 bases). The CDR3 has 13 amino acids. V lost 7 bases to trimming and J lost 8 bases, with 14 bases between them. Germline V gives CDR1 MDHEN, CDR2 SYDVKM. CDR3 region: CASTGGLNEKLFF. DNA of the CDR3: TGTGCCAGCACTGGGGGGTTAAACGAAAAACTGTTTTTT.

The V call is TRBV18, the J call TRBJ2-3; no clear D. V was cut by 1 base and J by 5 bases, with 13 bases left in between. The CDR3 loop spans 15 amino acids. CDR1 and CDR2 from the germline V gene are KGHSH and LQKENI. As DNA, the CDR3 is TGTGCCAGCTCACCACGAGTTACAGCCCAAGATACGCAGTATTTT. This sequence encodes CASSPRVTAQDTQYF. Combining the CDR3 with reference TRBV18 and TRBJ2-3 gives the whole variable domain NAGVMQNPRHLVRRRGQEARLRCSPMKGHSHVYWYRQLPEEGLKFMVYLQKENIIDESGMPKERFSAEFPKEGPSILRIQQVVRGDSAAYFCASSPRVTAQDTQYFGPGTRLTVL.

This chain connects TRBV7-9 to TRBJ1-6; unclear D gene. The CDR3 contains 14 residues. Germline-derived CDR1 and CDR2 are SEHNR and FQNEAQ (reference sequence). Trimming stripped 2 bases from V and 10 bases from J, with 12 bases between. The CDR3 coding sequence is TGTGCCAGCAGCTTACCGGGGTATCCCTCACCCCTCCACTTT. Its protein product is CASSLPGYPSPLHF.

The V call is TRBV25-1, the J call TRBJ2-5, with D possibly TRBD2 on 5 matching bases. Germline V gene sequence: CDR1 MGHDK, CDR2 SYGVNS. Trimming cost V 1 base and J 4 bases, with 13 bases left between them. The length of the CDR3 is 15 residues. The CDR3 spells CASSESVISGETQYF. The CDR3 DNA follows: TGTGCCAGCAGTGAATCGGTTATAAGCGGAGAGACCCAGTACTTC.

J is TRBJ1-2 and V is TRBV19, with D maybe TRBD1 (5 bases). CDR3 size: 15 residues. Germline V gene lookup returns CDR1 LNHDA and CDR2 SQIVND (reference sequence). The V end lost 7 bases, the J end lost 0 bases, and 15 bases lay between the germline ends. The CDR3 loop reads CASNLPADTNYGYTF. CDR3 nucleotides: TGTGCCAGTAATCTACCGGCGGACACTAACTATGGCTACACCTTC. The full variable domain, in which reference TRBV19 and TRBJ1-2 provide the parts outside the CDR3, is DGGITQSPKYLFRKEGQNVTLSCEQNLNHDAMYWYRQDPGQGLRLIYYSQIVNDFQKGDIAEGYSVSREKKESFPLTVTSAQKNPTAFYLCASNLPADTNYGYTFGSGTRLTVV.

The chain combines TRBV28 with TRBJ2-2; no firm D call. The V gene's germline CDR1 is MDHEN and CDR2 SYDVKM. V gave up 4 bases and J gave up 7 bases, with 16 bases separating them. CDR3 length equals 15 residues. Written as DNA, the CDR3 is TGTGCCAGCAGTTGGCCGGAATTTTTCGGCGGGGAGCTGTTTTTT. Its translation is CASSWPEFFGGELFF.

This clone was detected only a few times. The V and J genes are TRBV30 and TRBJ1-6; D unresolved. The CDR3 runs to 14 residues. V lost 4 bases and J lost 6, with 13 bases in between. Germline V gives CDR1 GTSNPN, CDR2 SVGIG (reference sequence). The DNA for the CDR3 is TGTGCCTGGACAAAGAAAGAACCTAATTCACCCCTCCACTTT. Protein sequence: CAWTKKEPNSPLHF.

The chain employs TRBV14 and TRBJ1-1, with D unclear. The CDR3 runs to 12 residues. CDR1 is SGHDN and CDR2 is FVKESK in the germline V gene. Trimming stripped 4 bases from V and 7 bases from J, with 10 bases between. This chain's CDR3 is CASSPASLEAFF. CDR3 nucleotides: TGTGCCAGCAGCCCCGCCAGTCTTGAAGCTTTCTTT.

The chain employs TRBV28 and TRBJ2-6; D ambiguous. Germline V lookup: CDR1 MDHEN, CDR2 SYDVKM. This CDR3 region has 15 residues. V dropped 1 base and J dropped 1 base, with 5 bases sitting between them. CDR3 DNA: TGTGCCAGCAGTTTATCCGGGTCTGGGGCCAACGTCCTGACTTTC. It specifies CASSLSGSGANVLTF.

V and J are TRBV11-2 and TRBJ2-1; 8 nucleotides align to TRBD1. The junction had 4 bases not matched to a gene; V was cut back by 4 bases and J by 2 bases. The CDR3 is 15 amino acids. The germline V gene encodes CDR1 SGHAT and CDR2 FQNNGV. The CDR3 protein is CASSSPGGTYNEQFF. CDR3 DNA sequence: TGTGCCAGCAGCTCCCCAGGGGGCACCTACAATGAGCAGTTCTTC.

The J gene is TRBJ2-1, the V gene TRBV6-1; D gene uncertain. The V gene lost 4 bases and the J gene lost 5 bases, with 9 bases spanning the gap. This CDR3 contains 13 residues. Per germline, CDR1 MNHNS and CDR2 SASEGT. The CDR3 DNA reads TGTGCCAGCAGTGGTGCCGGTCACAATGAGCAGTTCTTC. This sequence encodes CASSGAGHNEQFF.

The V and J genes are TRBV5-1 and TRBJ2-6; D gene ambiguous. The V and J ends lost 10 bases and 4 bases respectively, with 30 bases between them. Per germline, CDR1 SGHRS and CDR2 YFSETQ. This CDR3 comprises 19 residues. The CDR3 is CACGSRQRSEERGANVLTF. Written as DNA, the CDR3 is TGCGCCTGCGGCTCGAGACAAAGATCGGAAGAGCGAGGGGCCAACGTCCTGACTTTC.

The J gene is TRBJ1-6, the V gene TRBV7-8; 8 bases line up with TRBD1. V gave up 5 bases and J gave up 7 bases; unmatched junction bases: 4. Germline assignment: CDR1 SGHVS and CDR2 FQNEAQ. The CDR3 has 14 residues. For the CDR3, the DNA is TGTGCCAGCAGCGGGACAGGTGGCAATTCACCCCTCCACTTT. Translating it yields CASSGTGGNSPLHF.